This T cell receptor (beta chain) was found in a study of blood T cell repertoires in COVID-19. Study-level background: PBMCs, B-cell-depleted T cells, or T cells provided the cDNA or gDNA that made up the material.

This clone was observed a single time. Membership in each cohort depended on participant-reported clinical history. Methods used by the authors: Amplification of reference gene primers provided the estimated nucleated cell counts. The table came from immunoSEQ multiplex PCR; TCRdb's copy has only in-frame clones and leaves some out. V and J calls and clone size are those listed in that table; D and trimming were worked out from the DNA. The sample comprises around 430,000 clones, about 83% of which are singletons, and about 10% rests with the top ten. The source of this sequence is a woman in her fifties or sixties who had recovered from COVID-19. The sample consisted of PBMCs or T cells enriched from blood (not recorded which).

CDR3 in amino acids: CASSLEAATGANVLTF. The CDR3 DNA sequence: TGCGCCAGCAGCTTGGAAGCGGCTACTGGGGCCAACGTCCTGACTTTC. The chain recombines TRBV5-1 with TRBJ2-6; weak D call: TRBD2 (5 bases). Germline CDR1 SGHRS, CDR2 YFSETQ. The V end lost 0 bases, the J end lost 2 bases, and 9 bases lay between the germline ends. The CDR3 is made up of 16 amino acids.